Here is one T cell receptor beta chain with its context. Its antigen remains undetermined. No clone much larger than this one lies a single base away; base qualities are absent. The germline V gene (reference sequence) provides CDR1 SGHKS and CDR2 YYEKEE. Measured from the cysteine to the phenylalanine, the CDR3 is 16 residues long. Just CDR3 DNA is preserved here, 48 bases in frame from base 1. The germline V and J ends show losses of 0 bases and 4 bases respectively, and no gene match explains 5 bases of the junction. TCRbeta CDR3 regions were amplified from genomic DNA by means of the immunoSEQ Assay, a bias-controlled multiplex PCR. On the study's bioinformatics: Within the assay, amplification of reference gene primers was used to estimate how many nucleated cells each sample contained. To quantify the absolute abundance of each unique TCRbeta CDR3 rearrangement, sequence reads were collapsed and filtered. Productive Simpson clonality was computed per sample as the square root of Simpson's diversity index over productive rearrangements. The table comes from immuneACCESS by way of TCRdb, which keeps in-frame sequences with V and J called. Part of the clones is missing from these tables; in studies checked, under half for an unresolved V gene and the rest for unknown reasons. That table is the source of V, J and clone size, and D and trimming were worked out from the DNA. For this sample there are roughly 150,000 clones; 80% appear just once. About 3.4% of the sample is taken by the ten largest.

The record originates from a study of blood T cell repertoires in COVID-19 (dated by TCRdb to the early 2020s). Broadly, across the study: Collaborator samples came from the United States, Italy and Spain and covered acute and convalescent phases of COVID-19. The prospective study material was composed of cDNA or gDNA derived from T cells, B-cell-depleted T cells, or PBMCs. Subjects who had been exposed to COVID-19, were actively infected with it, or had recovered from it provided the deeply sampled blood TCRbeta repertoires that made up the dataset. The repertoires were made available in a free public database intended to serve as a resource for research on the immune response to SARS-CoV-2. The samples were drawn from two sources: the first 160 participants of the ongoing ImmuneRACE study, and about 1,300 subjects contributed by 6 global collaborators. Nearly every sample came with metadata listing a de-identified subject ID, COVID-19 status, age in years and sex. HLA class I and class II types, where available, came from metadata supplied by the sample provider rather than from assay-based typing. What the research found in general, with its limitations: Clinical and demographic metadata were provided uncurated, with the amount varying by source and participant.

In the prospective study, participants were about 18 to 95 years old, resided in about two dozen geographic areas of the United States, and were enrolled through a virtual design. To assign participants to cohorts, the prospective study relied on clinical history that participants themselves reported in a screening survey and a study questionnaire. ImmuneRACE Cohort 3 recovered participants were defined by two consecutive negative NP/OP PCR tests, healthcare professional clearance, or symptom resolution. In the prospective study, whole blood, serum and a nasopharyngeal or oropharyngeal swab were collected from each participant by mobile phlebotomists. Additional blood draws and questionnaires over an approximately 2-month period could optionally be provided by prospective study participants. Before DNA extraction, blood samples from the prospective study were shipped at room temperature or frozen.

Recombination linked TRBV5-5 to TRBJ2-5; TRBD2 lines up with 11 middle nucleotides. The source is a woman aged 55-69 years who had recovered from COVID-19. The sequenced sample was PBMCs or T cells enriched from blood (not recorded which). The DNA reads as follows: TGTGCCAGCAGCTTGGCCTTAGCGGGGGGGCTAGAGACCCAGTACTTC. It is translated as CASSLALAGGLETQYF.